Presented here are 32 T cell receptor beta chains from one specimen sequenced in a study of early T cells in non-severe SARS-CoV-2 infection. One entry per CDR3 protein results from TCRdb running MiXCR on the 5' RACE reads. This sample yields more than 40,000 distinct CDR3 sequences, of which 3% to 4% are seen a single time; around 2.8% belongs to the top ten. The sample comprised whole blood. The receptors derive from an adult who was a healthcare worker with PCR-confirmed SARS-CoV-2 infection or an uninfected control (not recorded which).

This clonotype was detected ten times or more. The chain couples TRBV6-5 to TRBJ2-7; maybe TRBD2 (6 bases). Germline V lookup: CDR1 MNHEY, CDR2 SVGAGI. V was cut by 10 bases and J by 0 bases, with 19 bases left in between. This CDR3 comprises 15 residues. The CDR3 region has the DNA TGTGCCACGAGGAGGGGAAGCGGACCCTCCTACGAGCAGTACTTC. It specifies CATRRGSGPSYEQYF.

This clonotype was found many times. This chain uses TRBV6-4 with TRBJ1-6, with 12 bases lining up with TRBD1. V lost 6 bases and J lost 12; bases outside the gene matches: 6. CDR1 is MRHNA, CDR2 SNTAGT, per germline. The CDR3 has 14 residues. The CDR3 sequence: CASRPGTGGGPLHF. CDR3 sequence (DNA): TGTGCCAGCAGACCCGGGACAGGGGGCGGACCCCTCCACTTT.

The sample holds a few counts of this clonotype. The V gene is TRBV7-2, the J gene TRBJ2-3; D unresolved. The germline V gene has CDR1 SGHTA and CDR2 FQGNSA. This CDR3 contains 14 residues. Trimming stripped 3 bases from V and 1 base from J, with 8 bases between. The CDR3 bases are TGTGCCAGCAGCTTGGGTTTCGGCACAGATACGCAGTATTTT. It is translated as CASSLGFGTDTQYF.

Many counts were recorded for this clonotype. The genes are TRBV7-9 and TRBJ2-5; D gene uncertain. Germline lookup yields CDR1 SEHNR and CDR2 FQNEAQ (reference sequence). The CDR3 is 15 residues long. V lost 0 bases and J 2 bases, leaving 10 bases between the germline ends. CDR3 in amino acids: CASSLASQDQETQYF. The CDR3 DNA is TGTGCCAGCAGCTTAGCTAGTCAGGATCAAGAGACCCAGTACTTC.

This clonotype was detected many times. The chain links TRBV6-2 or TRBV6-3 to TRBJ1-5, with D perhaps TRBD1 (5 bases). The CDR3 spans 14 residues. Deletions cut 6 bases from V and 0 bases from J, with 9 bases between. Germline V gene lookup returns CDR1 MNHEY and CDR2 SVGEGT. CDR3 sequence (DNA): TGTGCCAGCAGACGACAGTATAGCAATCAGCCCCAGCATTTT. It translates to CASRRQYSNQPQHF.

Many counts were recorded for this clonotype. The genes are TRBV7-2 and TRBJ2-1; D unresolved. V was pared by 1 base and J by 0 bases, with 7 bases between. The CDR3 is 15 residues long. The germline CDR1 and CDR2 sequences are SGHTA and FQGNSA. CDR3 amino acids: CASSLVGISYNEQFF. CDR3 DNA sequence: TGTGCCAGCAGCTTAGTGGGCATCTCCTACAATGAGCAGTTCTTC.

The sample holds many counts of this clonotype. This sequence joins TRBV5-6 and TRBJ1-1, with D possibly TRBD1 on 5 matching bases. The CDR3 loop spans 15 amino acids. Germline V lookup: CDR1 SGHDT, CDR2 YYEEEE. V dropped 0 bases and J dropped 0 bases, with 9 bases sitting between them. The CDR3 is CASSLAPGLNTEAFF. In DNA, the CDR3 is TGTGCCAGCAGCTTGGCCCCAGGGTTGAACACTGAAGCTTTCTTT.

The sample holds a few counts of this clonotype. The CDR3 DNA sequence: TGCGCCAGCAGCCAACATACAGGACCCTCGCAGTACGAGCAGTACTTC. Amino acids: CASSQHTGPSQYEQYF. This chain links TRBV4-1 with TRBJ2-7, with D tentatively TRBD1 (5 bases). CDR1 is MGHRA and CDR2 is YSYEKL in the germline V gene. Deletions cut 2 bases from V and 4 bases from J, with 18 bases between. This CDR3 contains 16 residues.

This clonotype was observed at least ten times. The chain has TRBV29-1 and TRBJ2-7; TRBD2 might be the D (6 bases). The CDR3 is made up of 12 amino acids. Trimming took off 6 bases at V and 2 bases at J, with 11 bases between the two ends. Per the germline V gene, CDR1 is SQVTM and CDR2 is ANQGSEA. CDR3 in amino acids: CSVAREPYEQYF. DNA of the CDR3: TGCAGCGTGGCCCGGGAGCCCTACGAGCAGTACTTC.

This clonotype turned up a few times. The chain uses TRBV12-3 or TRBV12-4 and TRBJ2-2, with D hard to call. V was shortened by 6 bases and J by 4 bases, with 9 bases between the two germline ends. The CDR3 is made up of 13 amino acids. The CDR3 coding sequence is TGTGCCAGCAGACTCTACACCACCGGGGAGCTGTTTTTT. It is translated as CASRLYTTGELFF.

This clonotype showed up many times. The chain links TRBV21-1 to TRBJ1-5. TRBV21-1 is recorded as a pseudogene. This CDR3 spans 16 amino acids. This CDR3 is CASSSHHRTLNQPQHF. The CDR3 bases are TGTGCCAGCAGCTCCCACCACCGAACGTTAAATCAGCCCCAGCATTTT.

This clonotype was detected many times. The chain recombines TRBV2 with TRBJ2-1; D might be TRBD1 (6 bases). Germline V lookup: CDR1 SNHLY, CDR2 FYNNEI. This CDR3 has 13 amino acids. V lost 6 bases, J lost 4 bases, and 10 bases lay in between. For the CDR3, the DNA is TGTGCCAGCAGAAAGACAGGTTACAATGAGCAGTTCTTC. Its protein is CASRKTGYNEQFF.

This clonotype was counted at least ten times. The rearrangement uses TRBV6-1 and TRBJ2-5, with 9 bases matching TRBD2. This CDR3 has 14 residues. V dropped 6 bases and J dropped 5; count of bases not matched to a gene: 7. Germline loops: CDR1 MNHNS, CDR2 SASEGT. The CDR3 is CASRLAGPGETQYF. DNA of the CDR3: TGTGCCAGCAGGCTAGCGGGGCCGGGGGAGACCCAGTACTTC.

At least ten counts were recorded for this clonotype. The V call is TRBV10-2, the J call TRBJ2-2; D is possibly TRBD1 or TRBD2 (6 bases each). V was cut by 8 bases and J by 1 base, with 14 bases left in between. CDR1 and CDR2 from the germline V gene are WSHSY and SAAADI. This CDR3 has 15 amino acids. The CDR3, as DNA: TGCGCCAGCGTGGGCGGGACACGGAACACCGGGGAGCTGTTTTTT. Protein sequence: CASVGGTRNTGELFF.

In its sample, this clonotype was seen a few times. The V and J genes are TRBV30 and TRBJ2-3, with no clear D. Trimming removed 3 bases from V and 0 bases from J, with 7 bases in between. This CDR3 region has 13 residues. The germline CDR1 and CDR2 sequences are GTSNPN and SVGIG (reference sequence). The CDR3 DNA sequence: TGTGCCTGGAGGTCGACTAGCACAGATACGCAGTATTTT. Translated: CAWRSTSTDTQYF. Variable domain in full (rest from reference TRBV30 and TRBJ2-3): SQTIHQWPATLVQPVGSPLSLECTVEGTSNPNLYWYRQAAGRGLQLLFYSVGIGQISSEVPQNLSASRPQDRQFILSSKKLLLSDSGFYLCAWRSTSTDTQYFGPGTRLTVL.

The count of this clonotype is one. V usage is TRBV27 and J usage is TRBJ2-4; D gene uncertain. Germline CDR1 MNHEY, CDR2 SMNVEV (reference sequence). CDR3 length: 14 residues. V lost 6 bases to trimming and J lost 3 bases, with 12 bases between them. CDR3 protein: CASRTPANKNIQYF. CDR3 DNA sequence: TGTGCCAGCAGGACCCCTGCCAACAAAAACATTCAGTACTTC.

The rearrangement joins TRBV4-1 to TRBJ1-1, with 7 bases matching TRBD1. Germline values: CDR1 MGHRA, CDR2 YSYEKL. CDR3 size: 15 residues. The V segment lost 4 bases and the J segment 5 bases; nucleotides outside the gene matches: 10. As DNA, the CDR3 is TGCGCCAGCAGCCTCCGACAGGGCCGGAGGACTGAAGCTTTCTTT. Amino acids: CASSLRQGRRTEAFF.

CDR3 in amino acids: CASSPYRGEKLFF. The CDR3 DNA reads TGTGCCAGCAGTCCCTATCGAGGGGAAAAACTGTTTTTT. The chain joins TRBV12-3 or TRBV12-4 to TRBJ1-4; no definite D call. V lost 5 bases and J lost 8, with 12 bases in between. The CDR3 is 13 amino acids.

In this sample, this clonotype turned up many times. The gene calls are TRBV27 and TRBJ2-7, with D maybe TRBD2 (5 bases). The CDR3 has 13 amino acids. CDR1 and CDR2 from the germline V gene are MNHEY and SMNVEV (reference sequence). Trimming stripped 6 bases from V and 2 bases from J, with 11 bases between. The CDR3 DNA sequence: TGTGCCAGCAGCAGGACTTCTCCCTACGAGCAGTACTTC. It translates to CASSRTSPYEQYF.

This clonotype was seen ten or more times. This chain uses TRBV11-2 with TRBJ2-7; D remains ambiguous. The CDR3 is 16 amino acids. V was trimmed by 5 bases and J by 0 bases, leaving 17 bases between them. Germline values: CDR1 SGHAT, CDR2 FQNNGV. In nucleotides, the CDR3 is TGTGCCAGCAGCGCCGCCGGACGGTTGAGCTCCTACGAGCAGTACTTC. It yields the protein CASSAAGRLSSYEQYF. Complete variable domain (other parts from reference TRBV11-2 and TRBJ2-7): EAGVAQSPRYKIIEKRQSVAFWCNPISGHATLYWYQQILGQGPKLLIQFQNNGVVDDSQLPKDRFSAERLKGVDSTLKIQPAKLEDSAVYLCASSAAGRLSSYEQYFGPGTRLTVT.

This clonotype was observed at least ten times. The chain employs TRBV20-1 and TRBJ2-5; D possibly matches TRBD1 or TRBD2 (7 bases each). The V end was cut by 5 bases, the J end by 2 bases, with 15 bases between. The germline V gene has CDR1 DFQATT and CDR2 SNEGSKA (reference sequence). The CDR3 is 14 residues long. The CDR3 DNA is TGCAGTGCTGGGGAGGGGGCGCGTCAAGAGACCCAGTACTTC. Translated: CSAGEGARQETQYF.

In its sample, this clonotype was seen many times. This chain links TRBV13 with TRBJ2-2; D unresolved. This CDR3 is 14 amino acids long. Trimming stripped 0 bases from V and 1 base from J, with 3 bases between. The germline gives CDR1 PRHDT, CDR2 FYEKMQ (reference sequence). CDR3: CASSLGRNTGELFF. The CDR3 DNA sequence: TGTGCCAGCAGCTTAGGTCGGAACACCGGGGAGCTGTTTTTT.

This clonotype was seen ten or more times. The chain links TRBV3-1 to TRBJ1-1; no clear D gene. The CDR3 totals 13 residues. Trimming took off 2 bases at V and 10 bases at J, with 14 bases between the two ends. CDR1 LGHDT and CDR2 YNNKEL come from the germline V gene (reference sequence). CDR3 coding DNA: TGTGCCAGCAGCCAAATCCCGGGCCCTGGAGCTTTCTTT. It encodes CASSQIPGPGAFF. Combining the CDR3 with reference TRBV3-1 and TRBJ1-1 gives the whole variable domain DTAVSQTPKYLVTQMGNDKSIKCEQNLGHDTMYWYKQDSKKFLKIMFSYNNKELIINETVPNRFSPKSPDKAHLNLHINSLELGDSAVYFCASSQIPGPGAFFGQGTRLTVV.

At least ten counts were recorded for this clonotype. The chain couples TRBV2 to TRBJ2-3, with 8 bases aligning to TRBD2. This CDR3 spans 17 amino acids. Germline assignment: CDR1 SNHLY and CDR2 FYNNEI. Trimming cost V 1 base and J 4 bases; bases outside gene matches: 10. The CDR3 DNA reads as TGTGCCAGCAGTGAAGAGGAGCCAGCGGGAGTCCCAGATACGCAGTATTTT. As protein: CASSEEEPAGVPDTQYF.

This clonotype was seen repeatedly, ten times or more. The V call is TRBV12-3 or TRBV12-4, the J call TRBJ2-2, with 12 bases matching TRBD2. J was trimmed by 2 bases and V by 5 bases; bases with no gene match: 6. The CDR3 is made up of 17 amino acids. CDR3 region: CASSPGLAGLNTGELFF. The CDR3 DNA sequence: TGTGCCAGCAGTCCGGGACTAGCGGGTCTTAACACCGGGGAGCTGTTTTTT.

This clonotype came up many times. The J gene is TRBJ2-5, the V gene TRBV21-1; the D segment call TRBD1 is taken from the table without a DNA check. TRBV21-1 is classified as a pseudogene. The CDR3 extends over 17 amino acids. Here the CDR3 reads CASSKISGGRLIETQYF. The DNA for the CDR3 is TGTGCCAGCAGCAAAATCTCCGGGGGGCGCTTAATAGAGACCCAGTACTTC.

This clonotype is classed as medium-sized. The chain couples TRBV6-2 or TRBV6-3 to TRBJ1-6; no firm D call. This CDR3 spans 15 amino acids. Germline values: CDR1 MNHEY, CDR2 SVGEGT. The V and J ends lost 5 bases and 14 bases respectively, with 22 bases between them. The CDR3 reads CASSPLMAAELALHF. CDR3 DNA sequence: TGTGCCAGCAGTCCCCTAATGGCTGCTGAGTTGGCCCTCCACTTT.

This clonotype was recorded many times. The chain couples TRBV2 to TRBJ2-2, with D unresolved. Trimming cost V 7 bases and J 3 bases, with 12 bases left between them. Germline assignment: CDR1 SNHLY and CDR2 FYNNEI. CDR3 length: 14 residues. This CDR3 is CASIGGPYTGELFF. In DNA, the CDR3 is TGTGCCAGCATCGGCGGACCCTACACCGGGGAGCTGTTTTTT.

There are many counts of this clonotype. Its ends do not fully match the called genes, so a read error is possible. The gene calls are TRBV7-7 and TRBJ1-1; weak D call: TRBD1 (6 bases). Germline CDR1 is SSHAT and CDR2 is FNYEAQ (reference sequence). The CDR3 contains 13 residues. This CDR3 reads CASSLDSYTEAFF. CDR3 DNA: TGTGCTAGCAGCTTGGACAGTTACACTGAAGCTTTCTTT.

This clonotype was found many times. This sequence joins TRBV5-4 and TRBJ2-1, with D perhaps being TRBD1 or TRBD2 (6 bases each). The CDR3 sequence is 15 residues long. The V and J ends lost 5 bases and 6 bases respectively, with 18 bases between them. CDR1 SGHNT and CDR2 YYREEE come from the germline V gene (reference sequence). The CDR3 sequence: CASSPPGALSNEQFF. The CDR3 nucleotides read TGTGCCAGCAGTCCGCCGGGGGCGTTAAGCAATGAGCAGTTCTTC. Supplemented by reference TRBV5-4 and TRBJ2-1, the full variable domain reads ETGVTQSPTHLIKTRGQQVTLRCSSQSGHNTVSWYQQALGQGPQFIFQYYREEENGRGNFPPRFSGLQFPNYSSELNVNALELDDSALYLCASSPPGALSNEQFFGPGTRLTVL.

This clonotype was observed at least ten times. This sequence joins TRBV28 and TRBJ1-5; D is perhaps TRBD1 (6 bases). The CDR3 extends over 16 amino acids. Trimming left V 6 bases short and J 1 base short, with 16 bases between. Germline assignment: CDR1 MDHEN and CDR2 SYDVKM. The CDR3: CASSSQGGGSNQPQHF. CDR3 DNA: TGTGCCAGCAGCTCGCAAGGGGGGGGAAGCAATCAGCCCCAGCATTTT.

This clonotype was detected ten times or more. The chain has TRBV18 and TRBJ1-1; no firm D call. Trimming took 6 bases from V and 7 from J, leaving 15 bases between them. The CDR3 contains 13 residues. Germline V lookup: CDR1 KGHSH, CDR2 LQKENI. The CDR3 spells CASSSRADHEAFF. As DNA, the CDR3 is TGTGCCAGCTCCAGTAGGGCAGATCATGAAGCTTTCTTT.